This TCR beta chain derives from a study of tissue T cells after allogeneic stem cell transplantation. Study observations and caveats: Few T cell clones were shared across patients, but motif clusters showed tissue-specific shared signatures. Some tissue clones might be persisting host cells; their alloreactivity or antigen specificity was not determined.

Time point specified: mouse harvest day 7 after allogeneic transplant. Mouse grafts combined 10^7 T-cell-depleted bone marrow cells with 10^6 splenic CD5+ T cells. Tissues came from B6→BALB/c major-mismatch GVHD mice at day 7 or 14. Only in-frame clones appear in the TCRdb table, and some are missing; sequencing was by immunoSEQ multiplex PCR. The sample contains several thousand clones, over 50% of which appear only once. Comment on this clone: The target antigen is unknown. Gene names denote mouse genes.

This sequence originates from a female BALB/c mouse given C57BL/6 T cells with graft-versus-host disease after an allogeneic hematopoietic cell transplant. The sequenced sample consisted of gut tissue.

Incomplete CDR3 DNA: TGTGCCAGCAGTCCAGCAAACTATGCTGAGCAGTTC. This sequence encodes CASSPANYAEQF. The whole CDR3 reads CASSPANYAEQFF. The chain has TRBV26 and TRBJ2-1; D remains unclear. The read falls 1 residue short of the CDR3 end, and the missing part is taken from the germline J gene. This CDR3 is built from 13 residues. Germline loops: CDR1 KGHPV, CDR2 FQNQEV (reference sequence). The ends were cut back, 4 bases at V and 1 base at J, with 5 bases in the middle.